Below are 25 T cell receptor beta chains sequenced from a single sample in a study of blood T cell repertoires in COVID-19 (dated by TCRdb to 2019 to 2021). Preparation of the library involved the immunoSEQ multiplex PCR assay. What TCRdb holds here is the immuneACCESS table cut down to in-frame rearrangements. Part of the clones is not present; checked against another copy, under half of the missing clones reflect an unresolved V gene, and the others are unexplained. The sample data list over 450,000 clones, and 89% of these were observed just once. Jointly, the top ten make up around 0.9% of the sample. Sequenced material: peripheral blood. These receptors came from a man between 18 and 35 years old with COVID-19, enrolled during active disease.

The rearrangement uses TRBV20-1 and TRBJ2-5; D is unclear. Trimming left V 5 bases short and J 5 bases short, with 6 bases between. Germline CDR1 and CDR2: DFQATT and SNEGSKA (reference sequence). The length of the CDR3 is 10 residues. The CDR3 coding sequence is TGCAGTGCTTTTAGTGAGACCCAGTACTTC. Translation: CSAFSETQYF.

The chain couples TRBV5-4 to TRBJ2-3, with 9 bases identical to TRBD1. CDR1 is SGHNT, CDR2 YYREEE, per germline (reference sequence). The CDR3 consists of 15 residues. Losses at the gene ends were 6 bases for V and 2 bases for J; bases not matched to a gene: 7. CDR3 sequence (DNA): TGTGCCAGCACCCTACGGACAGGGGACACAGATACGCAGTATTTT. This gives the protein CASTLRTGDTDTQYF.

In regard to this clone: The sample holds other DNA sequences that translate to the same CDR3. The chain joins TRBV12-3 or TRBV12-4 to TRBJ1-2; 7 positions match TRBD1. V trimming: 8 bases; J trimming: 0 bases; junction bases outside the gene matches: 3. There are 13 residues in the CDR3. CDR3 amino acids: CASSGGPNYGYTF. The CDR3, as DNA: TGTGCCAGCTCAGGGGGGCCTAACTATGGCTACACCTTC.

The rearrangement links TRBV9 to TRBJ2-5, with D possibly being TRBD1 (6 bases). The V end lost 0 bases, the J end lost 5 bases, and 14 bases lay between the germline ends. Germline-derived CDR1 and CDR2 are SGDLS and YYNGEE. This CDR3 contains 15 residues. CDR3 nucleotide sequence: TGTGCCAGCAGCGTAGCAGGGGAGCGGTACGAGACCCAGTACTTC. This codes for CASSVAGERYETQYF.

The CDR3: CASSLQGPDTQYF. The CDR3, as DNA: TGTGCCAGCAGCTTACAGGGGCCAGATACGCAGTATTTT. The rearrangement joins TRBV11-3 to TRBJ2-3; D perhaps matches TRBD1 (6 bases). The CDR3 consists of 13 residues. The ends were cut back, 2 bases at V and 4 bases at J, with 7 bases in the middle. CDR1 is SGHNT and CDR2 is YENEEA in the germline V gene.

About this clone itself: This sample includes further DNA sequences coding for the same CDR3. The CDR3 spells CASSYTGNQPQHF. CDR3 nucleotide sequence: TGTGCCAGCAGTTACACGGGGAATCAGCCCCAGCATTTT. The chain combines TRBV6-5 with TRBJ1-5, with D hard to call. Germline CDR1 reads MNHEY; CDR2 reads SVGAGI. This CDR3 region has 13 residues. Trimming removed 2 bases from V and 4 bases from J, with 6 bases in between.

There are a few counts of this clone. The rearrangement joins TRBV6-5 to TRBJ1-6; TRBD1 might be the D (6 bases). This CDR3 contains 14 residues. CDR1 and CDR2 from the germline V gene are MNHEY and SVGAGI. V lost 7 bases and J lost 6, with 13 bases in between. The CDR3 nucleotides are TGTGCCAGCAACAGGGAAGGGCTTAATTCACCCCTCCACTTT. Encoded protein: CASNREGLNSPLHF.

The CDR3 spells CASSEAGQGGNTEAFF. The CDR3 bases are TGTGCCAGCAGTGAAGCCGGACAGGGGGGGAACACTGAAGCTTTCTTT. V gene TRBV6-1 combines with J gene TRBJ1-1; 10 bases line up with TRBD1. With V trimmed by 0 bases and J by 1 base, 2 bases remained unmatched. The CDR3 length is 16 residues. Germline V gene data show CDR1 as MNHNS and CDR2 as SASEGT.

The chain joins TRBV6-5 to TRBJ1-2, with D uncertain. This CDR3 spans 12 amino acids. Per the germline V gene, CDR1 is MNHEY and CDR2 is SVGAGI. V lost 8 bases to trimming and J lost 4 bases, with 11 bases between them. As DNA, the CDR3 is TGTGCCAGCTCGAGGTCCGGCTATGGCTACACCTTC. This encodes CASSRSGYGYTF.

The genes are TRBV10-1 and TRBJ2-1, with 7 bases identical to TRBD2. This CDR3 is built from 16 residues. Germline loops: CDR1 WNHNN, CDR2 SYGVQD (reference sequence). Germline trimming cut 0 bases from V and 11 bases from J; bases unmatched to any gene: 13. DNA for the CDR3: TGCGCCAGCAGTGAGTCCGTCACCTCTAGCGGTTCGAAGCAGTTCTTC. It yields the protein CASSESVTSSGSKQFF.

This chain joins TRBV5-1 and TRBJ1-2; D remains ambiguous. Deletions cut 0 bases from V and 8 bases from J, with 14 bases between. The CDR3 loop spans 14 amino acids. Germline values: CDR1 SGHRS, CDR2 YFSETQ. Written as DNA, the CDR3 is TGCGCCAGCAGCTTGGATGGGCAGACCATGGGCTACACCTTC. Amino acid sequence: CASSLDGQTMGYTF.

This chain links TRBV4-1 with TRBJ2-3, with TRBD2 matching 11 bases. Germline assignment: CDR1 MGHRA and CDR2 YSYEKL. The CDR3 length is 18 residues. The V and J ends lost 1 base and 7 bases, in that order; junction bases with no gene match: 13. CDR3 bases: TGCGCCAGCAGCCAAGGGTTCGTAGCGGGGGGGCCAAGAAATACGCAGTATTTT. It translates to CASSQGFVAGGPRNTQYF.

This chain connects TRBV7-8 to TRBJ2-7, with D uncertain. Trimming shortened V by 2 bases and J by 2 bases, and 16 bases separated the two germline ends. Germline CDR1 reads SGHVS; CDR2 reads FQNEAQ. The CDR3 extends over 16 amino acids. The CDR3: CASSLSSRLLTYEQYF. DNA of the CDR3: TGTGCCAGCAGCTTAAGTAGCCGGTTACTTACCTACGAGCAGTACTTC. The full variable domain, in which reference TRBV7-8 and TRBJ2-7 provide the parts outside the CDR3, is GAGVSQSPRYKVAKRGQDVALRCDPISGHVSLFWYQQALGQGPEFLTYFQNEAQLDKSGLPSDRFFAERPEGSVSTLKIQRTQQEDSAVYLCASSLSSRLLTYEQYFGPGTRLTVT.

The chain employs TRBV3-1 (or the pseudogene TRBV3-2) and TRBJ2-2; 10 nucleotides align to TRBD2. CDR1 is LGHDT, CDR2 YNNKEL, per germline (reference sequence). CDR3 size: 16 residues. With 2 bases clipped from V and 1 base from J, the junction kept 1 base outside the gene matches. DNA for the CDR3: TGTGCCAGCAGCCAAAGACTAGCGGGGAACACCGGGGAGCTGTTTTTT. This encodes CASSQRLAGNTGELFF.

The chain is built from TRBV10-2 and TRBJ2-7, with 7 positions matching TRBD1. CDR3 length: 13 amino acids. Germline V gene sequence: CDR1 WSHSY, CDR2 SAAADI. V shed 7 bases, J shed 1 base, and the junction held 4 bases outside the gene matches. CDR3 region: CASNRQGSYEQYF. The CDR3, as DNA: TGCGCCAGCAACCGACAGGGATCCTACGAGCAGTACTTC.

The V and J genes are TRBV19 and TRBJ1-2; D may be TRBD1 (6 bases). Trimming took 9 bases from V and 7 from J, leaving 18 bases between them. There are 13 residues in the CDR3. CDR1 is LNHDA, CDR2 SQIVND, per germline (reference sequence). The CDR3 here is CASNQGIGRGYTF. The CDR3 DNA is TGTGCCAGCAACCAGGGGATCGGACGTGGCTACACCTTC.

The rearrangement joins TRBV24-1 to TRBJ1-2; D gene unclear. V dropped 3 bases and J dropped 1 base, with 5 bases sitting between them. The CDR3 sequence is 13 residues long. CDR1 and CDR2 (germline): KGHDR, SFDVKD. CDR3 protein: CATSDPVNYGYTF. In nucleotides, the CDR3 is TGTGCCACCAGTGATCCTGTTAACTATGGCTACACCTTC.

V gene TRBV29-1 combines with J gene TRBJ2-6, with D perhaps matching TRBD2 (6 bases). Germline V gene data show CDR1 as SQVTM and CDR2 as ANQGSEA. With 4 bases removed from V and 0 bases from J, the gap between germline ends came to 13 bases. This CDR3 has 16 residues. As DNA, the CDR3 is TGCAGCGTTGTGGTTGCGGGGCCCTCTGGGGCCAACGTCCTGACTTTC. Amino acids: CSVVVAGPSGANVLTF. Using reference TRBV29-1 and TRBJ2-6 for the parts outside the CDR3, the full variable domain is SAVISQKPSRDICQRGTSLTIQCQVDSQVTMMFWYRQQPGQSLTLIATANQGSEATYESGFVIDKFPISRPNLTFSTLTVSNMSPEDSSIYLCSVVVAGPSGANVLTFGAGSRLTVL.

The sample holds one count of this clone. CDR3 sequence reads: CASSPSGGYEQYF. The CDR3 DNA reads TGTGCCAGCAGCCCCTCGGGTGGCTACGAGCAGTACTTC. The genes are TRBV14 and TRBJ2-7, with D hard to call. Trimming pared 4 bases from V and 3 bases from J, leaving 10 bases between. The CDR3 runs 13 residues. Germline V CDR1 and CDR2: SGHDN, FVKESK.

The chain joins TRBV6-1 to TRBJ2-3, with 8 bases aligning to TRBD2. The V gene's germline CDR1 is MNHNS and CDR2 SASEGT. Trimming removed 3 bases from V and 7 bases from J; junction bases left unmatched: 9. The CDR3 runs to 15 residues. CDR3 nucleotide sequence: TGTGCCAGCAGTGAGGGCGGCGGGGGGCCCTATACGCAGTATTTT. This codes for CASSEGGGGPYTQYF.

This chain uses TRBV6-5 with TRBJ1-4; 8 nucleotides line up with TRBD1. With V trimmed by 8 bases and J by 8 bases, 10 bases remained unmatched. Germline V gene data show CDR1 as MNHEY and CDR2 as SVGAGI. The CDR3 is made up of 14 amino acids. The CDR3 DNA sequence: TGTGCCAGCGGAGGAGGGACAGGCAGGGAAAAACTGTTTTTT. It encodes CASGGGTGREKLFF.

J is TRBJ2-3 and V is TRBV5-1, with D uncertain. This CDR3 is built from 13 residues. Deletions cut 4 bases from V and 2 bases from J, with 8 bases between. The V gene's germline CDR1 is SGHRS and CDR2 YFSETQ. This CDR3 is CASSPRPTDTQYF. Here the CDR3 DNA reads TGCGCCAGCAGCCCCCGTCCCACAGATACGCAGTATTTT.

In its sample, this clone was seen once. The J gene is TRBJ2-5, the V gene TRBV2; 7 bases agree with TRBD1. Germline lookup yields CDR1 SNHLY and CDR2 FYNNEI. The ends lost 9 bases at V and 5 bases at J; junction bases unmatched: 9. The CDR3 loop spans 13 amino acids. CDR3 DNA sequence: TGTGCCAGTGGGAAAGGGGGCAAGGAGACCCAGTACTTC. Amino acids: CASGKGGKETQYF.

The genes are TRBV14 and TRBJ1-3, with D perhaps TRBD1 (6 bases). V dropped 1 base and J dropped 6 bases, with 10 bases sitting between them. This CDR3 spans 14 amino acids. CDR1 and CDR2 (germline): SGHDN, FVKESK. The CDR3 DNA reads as TGTGCCAGCAGCCAAGTGGGACACCTAAACACCATATATTTT. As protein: CASSQVGHLNTIYF.

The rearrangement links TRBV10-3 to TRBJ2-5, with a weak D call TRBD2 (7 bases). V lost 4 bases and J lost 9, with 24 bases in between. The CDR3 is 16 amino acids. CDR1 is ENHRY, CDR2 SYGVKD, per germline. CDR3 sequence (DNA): TGTGCCATCAGTGCGGGGAGGGGGGGGCCGGATAAGGCCCAGTACTTC. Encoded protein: CAISAGRGGPDKAQYF.